What follows is one T cell receptor (beta chain) and its context. CDR3 size: 14 residues. The germline V gene encodes CDR1 SGHTA and CDR2 FQGNSA. Trimming took off 2 bases at V and 8 bases at J, with 13 bases between the two ends. These data originate in a study of control samples from healthy donors and cancer patients. Clones were sequenced by immunoSEQ multiplex PCR, and TCRdb holds only the in-frame ones, with some missing. The data show under 100,000 clones, approximately 91% seen once. The V gene is TRBV7-2, the J gene TRBJ2-1; D tentatively reads TRBD1 or TRBD2 (6 bases each). The origin of this receptor is a woman aged 50 to 60 with colorectal cancer. Sequences were obtained from PBMCs. CDR3 sequence (DNA): TGTGCCAGCAGCTTATGGGGGGCTATCGATGAGCAGTTCTTC. This gives the protein CASSLWGAIDEQFF.